This T cell receptor (beta chain) was recovered during a study of T cell repertoires in cytomegalovirus infection. Germline V CDR1 and CDR2: SGHVS, FNYEAQ. The CDR3 spans 16 residues. Between the trimmed V and J ends, which lost 3 bases and 0 bases, there was a span of 11 bases. TCRdb redid the calling of the reads with MiXCR, one entry per CDR3 protein. The sample consists of around 770,000 distinct CDR3 sequences, roughly 29% of them appearing once. This clonotype showed up many times. What it binds is not known. The sequencing used cultured CD8+ T cells from PBMCs, collected from culture after CMV antigen stimulation. This TCR was sampled from a human donor in good health (CMV status not recorded). Some clones in this sample may be carry-over from other donors' samples. The chain has TRBV7-6 and TRBJ2-2, with D possibly being TRBD1 (6 bases). In nucleotides, the CDR3 is TGTGCCAGCAGCTTGGGGGCAGCAACGAACACCGGGGAGCTGTTTTTT. This codes for CASSLGAATNTGELFF.